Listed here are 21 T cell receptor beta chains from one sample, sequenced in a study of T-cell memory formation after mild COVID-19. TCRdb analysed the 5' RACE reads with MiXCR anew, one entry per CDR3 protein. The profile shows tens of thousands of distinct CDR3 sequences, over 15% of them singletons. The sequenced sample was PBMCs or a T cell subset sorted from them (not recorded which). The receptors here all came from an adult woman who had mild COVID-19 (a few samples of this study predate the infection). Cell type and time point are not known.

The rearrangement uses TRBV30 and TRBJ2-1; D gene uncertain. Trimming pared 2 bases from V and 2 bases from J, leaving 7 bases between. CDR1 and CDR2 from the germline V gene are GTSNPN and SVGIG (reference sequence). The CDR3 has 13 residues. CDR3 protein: CAWSILAYNEQFF. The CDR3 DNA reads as TGTGCCTGGAGTATCCTTGCCTACAATGAGCAGTTCTTC.

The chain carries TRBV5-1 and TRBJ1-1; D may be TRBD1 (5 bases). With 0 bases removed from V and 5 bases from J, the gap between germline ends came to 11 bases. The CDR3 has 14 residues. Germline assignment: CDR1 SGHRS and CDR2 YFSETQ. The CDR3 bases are TGCGCCAGCAGCTTGGCTGGGACGGGGACTGAAGCTTTCTTT. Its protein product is CASSLAGTGTEAFF. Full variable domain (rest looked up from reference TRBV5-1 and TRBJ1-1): KAGVTQTPRYLIKTRGQQVTLSCSPISGHRSVSWYQQTPGQGLQFLFEYFSETQRNKGNFPGRFSGRQFSNSRSEMNVSTLELGDSALYLCASSLAGTGTEAFFGQGTRLTVV.

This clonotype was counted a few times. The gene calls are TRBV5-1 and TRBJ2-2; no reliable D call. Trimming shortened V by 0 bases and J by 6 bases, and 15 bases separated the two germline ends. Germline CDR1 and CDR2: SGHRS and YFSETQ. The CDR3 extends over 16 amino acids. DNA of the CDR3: TGCGCCAGCAGCTTGGAGACGCGCCGCGCTGCCGGGGAGCTGTTTTTT. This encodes CASSLETRRAAGELFF.

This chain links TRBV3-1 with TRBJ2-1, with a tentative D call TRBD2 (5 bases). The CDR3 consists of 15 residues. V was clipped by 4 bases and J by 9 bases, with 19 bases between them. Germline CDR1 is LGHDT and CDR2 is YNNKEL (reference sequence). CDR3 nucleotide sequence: TGTGCCAGCAGCCCCGGACTGTCAGGACGAAGTGAGCAGTTCTTC. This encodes CASSPGLSGRSEQFF.

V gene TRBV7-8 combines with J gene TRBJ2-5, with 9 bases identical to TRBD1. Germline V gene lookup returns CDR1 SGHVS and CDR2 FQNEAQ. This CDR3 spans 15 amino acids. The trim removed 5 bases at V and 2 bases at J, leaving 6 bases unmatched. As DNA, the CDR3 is TGTGCCAGCAGCCCGGGACAGGGCTTTCAAGAGACCCAGTACTTC. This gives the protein CASSPGQGFQETQYF.

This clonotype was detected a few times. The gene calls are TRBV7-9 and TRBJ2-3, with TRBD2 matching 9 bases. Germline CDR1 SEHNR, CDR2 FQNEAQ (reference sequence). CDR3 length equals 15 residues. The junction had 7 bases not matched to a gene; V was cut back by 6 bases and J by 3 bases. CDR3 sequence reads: CASRDSGSSTDTQYF. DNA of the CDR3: TGTGCCAGCAGAGATAGCGGGAGTAGTACAGATACGCAGTATTTT. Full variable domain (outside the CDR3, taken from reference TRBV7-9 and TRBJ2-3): DTGVSQNPRHKITKRGQNVTFRCDPISEHNRLYWYRQTLGQGPEFLTYFQNEAQLEKSRLLSDRFSAERPKGSFSTLEIQRTEQGDSAMYLCASRDSGSSTDTQYFGPGTRLTVL.

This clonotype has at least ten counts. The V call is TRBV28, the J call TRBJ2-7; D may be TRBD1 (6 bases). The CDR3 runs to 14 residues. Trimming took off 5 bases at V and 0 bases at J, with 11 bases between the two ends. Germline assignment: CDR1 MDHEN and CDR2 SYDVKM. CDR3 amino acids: CASSAGTSSYEQYF. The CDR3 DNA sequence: TGTGCCAGCAGTGCCGGGACAAGCTCCTACGAGCAGTACTTC.

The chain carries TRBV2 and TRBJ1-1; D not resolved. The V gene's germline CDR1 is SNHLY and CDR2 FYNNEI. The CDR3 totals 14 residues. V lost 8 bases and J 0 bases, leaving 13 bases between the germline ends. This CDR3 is CASSGVMMNTEAFF. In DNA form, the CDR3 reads TGTGCCAGCTCCGGGGTAATGATGAACACTGAAGCTTTCTTT. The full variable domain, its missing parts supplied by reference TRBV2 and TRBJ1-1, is EPEVTQTPSHQVTQMGQEVILRCVPISNHLYFYWYRQILGQKVEFLVSFYNNEISEKSEIFDDQFSVERPDGSNFTLKIRSTKLEDSAMYFCASSGVMMNTEAFFGQGTRLTVV.

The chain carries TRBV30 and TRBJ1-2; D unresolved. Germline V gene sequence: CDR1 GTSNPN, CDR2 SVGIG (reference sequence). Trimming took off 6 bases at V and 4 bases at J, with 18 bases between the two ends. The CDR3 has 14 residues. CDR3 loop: CACPPDPLLYGYTF. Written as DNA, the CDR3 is TGTGCCTGTCCCCCGGACCCGCTCCTCTATGGCTACACCTTC. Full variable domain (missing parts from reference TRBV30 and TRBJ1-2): SQTIHQWPATLVQPVGSPLSLECTVEGTSNPNLYWYRQAAGRGLQLLFYSVGIGQISSEVPQNLSASRPQDRQFILSSKKLLLSDSGFYLCACPPDPLLYGYTFGSGTRLTVV.

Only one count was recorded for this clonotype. The CDR3 reads CASSFGVTDGVNTEAFF. The CDR3 region has the DNA TGTGCCAGCAGTTTTGGCGTCACGGACGGAGTGAACACTGAAGCTTTCTTT. J is TRBJ1-1 and V is TRBV12-3 or TRBV12-4; D gene uncertain. The CDR3 is made up of 17 amino acids. The V end lost 3 bases, the J end lost 0 bases, and 17 bases lay between the germline ends.

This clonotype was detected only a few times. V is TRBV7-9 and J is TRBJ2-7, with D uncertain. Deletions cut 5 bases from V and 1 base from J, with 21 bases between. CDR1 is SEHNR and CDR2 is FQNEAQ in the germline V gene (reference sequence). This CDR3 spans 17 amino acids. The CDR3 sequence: CASSLPTTPGESYEQYF. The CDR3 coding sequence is TGTGCCAGCAGCCTCCCCACGACCCCAGGTGAATCCTACGAGCAGTACTTC.

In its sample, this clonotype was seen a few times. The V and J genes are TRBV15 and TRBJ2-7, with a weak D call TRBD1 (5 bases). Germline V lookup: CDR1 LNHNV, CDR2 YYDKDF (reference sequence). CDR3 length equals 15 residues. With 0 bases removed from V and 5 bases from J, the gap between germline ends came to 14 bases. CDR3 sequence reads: CATSRDVSQGHEQYF. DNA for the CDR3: TGTGCCACCAGCAGAGATGTCAGCCAGGGCCACGAGCAGTACTTC.

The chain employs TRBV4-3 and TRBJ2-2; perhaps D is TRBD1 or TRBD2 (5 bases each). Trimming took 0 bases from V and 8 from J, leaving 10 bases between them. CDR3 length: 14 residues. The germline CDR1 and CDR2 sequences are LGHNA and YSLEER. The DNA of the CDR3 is TGCGCCAGCAGCCAAGATTCCGAGGGGGGGGAGCTGTTTTTT. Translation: CASSQDSEGGELFF.

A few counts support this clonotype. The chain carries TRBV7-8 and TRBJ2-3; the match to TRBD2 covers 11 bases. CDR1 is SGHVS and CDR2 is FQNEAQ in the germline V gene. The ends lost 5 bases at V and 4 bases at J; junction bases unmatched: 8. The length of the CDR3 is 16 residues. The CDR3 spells CASSQTSGIGADTQYF. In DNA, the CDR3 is TGTGCCAGCAGCCAGACTAGCGGGATCGGGGCAGATACGCAGTATTTT.

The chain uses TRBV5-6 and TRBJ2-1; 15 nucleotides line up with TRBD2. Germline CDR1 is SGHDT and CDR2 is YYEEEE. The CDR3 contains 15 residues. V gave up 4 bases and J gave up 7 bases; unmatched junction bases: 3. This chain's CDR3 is CASSAGLAGGNEQFF. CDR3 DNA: TGTGCCAGCAGCGCGGGACTAGCGGGGGGAAATGAGCAGTTCTTC.

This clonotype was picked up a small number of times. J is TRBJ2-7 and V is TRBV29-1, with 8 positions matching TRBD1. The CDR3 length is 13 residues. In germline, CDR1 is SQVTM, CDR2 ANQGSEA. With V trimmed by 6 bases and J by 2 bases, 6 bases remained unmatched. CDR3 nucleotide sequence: TGCAGCGTGGAGACAGGGGAGACCTACGAGCAGTACTTC. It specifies CSVETGETYEQYF.

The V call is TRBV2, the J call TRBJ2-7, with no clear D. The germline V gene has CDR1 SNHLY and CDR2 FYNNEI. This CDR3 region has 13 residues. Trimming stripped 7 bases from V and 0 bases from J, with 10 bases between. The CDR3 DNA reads TGTGCCAGCAACGGGCCGAGCTCCTACGAGCAGTACTTC. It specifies CASNGPSSYEQYF.

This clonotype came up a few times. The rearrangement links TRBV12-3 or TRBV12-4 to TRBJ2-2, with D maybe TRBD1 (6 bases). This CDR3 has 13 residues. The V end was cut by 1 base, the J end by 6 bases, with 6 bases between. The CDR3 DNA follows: TGTGCCAGCAGTTTAGGGGGGCCCGGGGAGCTGTTTTTT. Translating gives CASSLGGPGELFF.

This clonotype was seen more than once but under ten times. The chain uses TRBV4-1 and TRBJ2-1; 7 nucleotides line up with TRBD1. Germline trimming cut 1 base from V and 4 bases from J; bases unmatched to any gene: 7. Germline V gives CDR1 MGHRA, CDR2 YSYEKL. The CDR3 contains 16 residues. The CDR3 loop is CASSQAPGQPYNEQFF. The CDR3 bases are TGCGCCAGCAGCCAAGCACCGGGACAGCCGTACAATGAGCAGTTCTTC.

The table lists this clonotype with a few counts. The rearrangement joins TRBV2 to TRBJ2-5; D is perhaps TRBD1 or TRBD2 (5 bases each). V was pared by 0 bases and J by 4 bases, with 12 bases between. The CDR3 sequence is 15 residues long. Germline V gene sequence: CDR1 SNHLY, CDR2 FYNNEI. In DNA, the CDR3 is TGTGCCAGCAGTGAAGCGCAGAGGGGTGGAGAGACCCAGTACTTC. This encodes CASSEAQRGGETQYF.

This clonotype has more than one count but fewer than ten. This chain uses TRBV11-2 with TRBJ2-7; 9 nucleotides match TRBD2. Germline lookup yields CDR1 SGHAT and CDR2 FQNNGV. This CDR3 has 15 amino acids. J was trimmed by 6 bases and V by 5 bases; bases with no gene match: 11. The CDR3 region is CASSHGAGGSREQYF. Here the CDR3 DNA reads TGTGCCAGCAGCCATGGGGCGGGAGGGAGTCGCGAGCAGTACTTC. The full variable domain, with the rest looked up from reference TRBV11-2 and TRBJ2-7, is EAGVAQSPRYKIIEKRQSVAFWCNPISGHATLYWYQQILGQGPKLLIQFQNNGVVDDSQLPKDRFSAERLKGVDSTLKIQPAKLEDSAVYLCASSHGAGGSREQYFGPGTRLTVT.